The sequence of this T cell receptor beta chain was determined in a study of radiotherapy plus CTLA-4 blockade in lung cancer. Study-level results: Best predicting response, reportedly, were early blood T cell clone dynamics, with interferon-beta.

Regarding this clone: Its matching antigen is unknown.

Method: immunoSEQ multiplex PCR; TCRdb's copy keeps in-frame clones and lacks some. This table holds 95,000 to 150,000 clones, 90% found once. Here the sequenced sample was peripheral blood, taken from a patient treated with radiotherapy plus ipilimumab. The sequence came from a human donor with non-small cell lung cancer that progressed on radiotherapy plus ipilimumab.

The CDR3 coding sequence is TGTGCTAGTGGTTTGGTACGCCTAGCGGGAGAGGGGTCGACCCAGTACTTC. Amino acid sequence: CASGLVRLAGEGSTQYF. The chain recombines TRBV12-5 with TRBJ2-5, with 10 nucleotides matching TRBD2. The CDR3 has 17 residues. The V gene's germline CDR1 is LGHNT and CDR2 FRNRAP. V shed 0 bases, J shed 7 bases, and the junction held 11 bases outside the gene matches.